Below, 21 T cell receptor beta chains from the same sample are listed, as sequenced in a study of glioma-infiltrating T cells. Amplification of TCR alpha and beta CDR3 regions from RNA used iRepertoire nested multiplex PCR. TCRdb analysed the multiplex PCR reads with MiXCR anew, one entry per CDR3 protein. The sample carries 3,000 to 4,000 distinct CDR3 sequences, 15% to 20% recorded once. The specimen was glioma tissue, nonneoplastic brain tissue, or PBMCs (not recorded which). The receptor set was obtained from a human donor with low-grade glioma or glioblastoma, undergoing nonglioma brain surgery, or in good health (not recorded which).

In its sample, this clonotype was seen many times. For the CDR3, the DNA is TGTGCCAGCAGCCGGACACTCTCTGGAAACACCATATATTTT. The encoded protein is CASSRTLSGNTIYF. The chain recombines TRBV7-9 with TRBJ1-3; D is possibly TRBD1 (5 bases). CDR1 and CDR2 (germline): SEHNR, FQNEAQ (reference sequence). V dropped 5 bases and J dropped 0 bases, with 8 bases sitting between them. The CDR3 has 14 amino acids.

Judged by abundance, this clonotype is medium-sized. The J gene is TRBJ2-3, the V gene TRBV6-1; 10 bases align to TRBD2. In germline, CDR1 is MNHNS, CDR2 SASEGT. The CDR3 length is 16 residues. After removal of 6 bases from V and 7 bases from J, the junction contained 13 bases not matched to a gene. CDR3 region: CASSLPKSGGGYTQYF. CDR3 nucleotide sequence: TGTGCCAGCAGCCTCCCGAAGAGCGGGGGGGGGTATACGCAGTATTTT.

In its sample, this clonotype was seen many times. The CDR3 DNA sequence: TGTGCCAGCAGCTTGACTAAGGGGACTGAAGCTTTCTTT. Translated, it gives CASSLTKGTEAFF. The rearrangement uses TRBV11-2 and TRBJ1-1; possibly TRBD1 for D (5 bases). This CDR3 has 13 residues. V was clipped by 3 bases and J by 5 bases, with 10 bases between them. Germline V lookup: CDR1 SGHAT, CDR2 FQNNGV.

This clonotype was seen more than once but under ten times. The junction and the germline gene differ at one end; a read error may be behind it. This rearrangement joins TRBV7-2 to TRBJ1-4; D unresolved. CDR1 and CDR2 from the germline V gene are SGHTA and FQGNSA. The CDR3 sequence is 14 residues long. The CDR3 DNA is TGTGCCAGCAGATTAGGAATTGCTAAGGAAAAACTGTTTTTT. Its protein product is CASRLGIAKEKLFF.

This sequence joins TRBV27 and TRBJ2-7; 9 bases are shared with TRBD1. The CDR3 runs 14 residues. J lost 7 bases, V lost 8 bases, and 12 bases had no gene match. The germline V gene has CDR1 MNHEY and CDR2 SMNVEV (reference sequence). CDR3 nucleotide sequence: TGTGCCAGCTTTACGGGACAGGGCTCCAATGAGCAGTACGTC. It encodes CASFTGQGSNEQYV.

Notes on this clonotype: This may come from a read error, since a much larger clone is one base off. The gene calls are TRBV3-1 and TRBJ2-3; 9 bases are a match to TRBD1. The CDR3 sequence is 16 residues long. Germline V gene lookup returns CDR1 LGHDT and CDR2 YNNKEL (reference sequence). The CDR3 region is CSSSQDWTGGTDTQYF. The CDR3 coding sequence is TGTTCCAGCAGCCAAGATTGGACAGGGGGCACAGATACGCAGTATTTT.

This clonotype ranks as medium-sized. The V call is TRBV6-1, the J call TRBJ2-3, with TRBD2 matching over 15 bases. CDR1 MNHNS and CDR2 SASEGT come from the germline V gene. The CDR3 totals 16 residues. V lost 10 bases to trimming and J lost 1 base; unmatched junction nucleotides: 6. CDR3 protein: CATGTSGGSGTDTQYF. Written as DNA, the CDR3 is TGTGCCACCGGGACTAGCGGGGGGTCGGGCACAGATACGCAGTATTTT.

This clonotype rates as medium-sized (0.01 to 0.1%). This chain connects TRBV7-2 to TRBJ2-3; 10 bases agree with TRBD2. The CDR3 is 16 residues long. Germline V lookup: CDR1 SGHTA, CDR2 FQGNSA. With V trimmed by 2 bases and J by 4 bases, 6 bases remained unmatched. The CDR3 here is CASSLRLAGAADTQYF. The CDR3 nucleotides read TGTGCCAGCAGCTTAAGGCTAGCGGGGGCGGCAGATACGCAGTATTTT.

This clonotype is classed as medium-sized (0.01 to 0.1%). DNA of the CDR3: TGTGCCAGCAGTACGACGGGCTATGGCTACACCTTC. Translated: CASSTTGYGYTF. This chain links TRBV2 with TRBJ1-2; D gene unclear. Trimming cost V 5 bases and J 4 bases, with 8 bases left between them. The germline gives CDR1 SNHLY, CDR2 FYNNEI. This CDR3 has 12 amino acids.

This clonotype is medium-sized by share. The DNA for the CDR3 is TGTGCCAGCAGTGCGGGACAGGGGTTGAATTCACCCCTCCACTTT. This sequence encodes CASSAGQGLNSPLHF. The chain is built from TRBV27 and TRBJ1-6; 10 bases are shared with TRBD1. J gave up 7 bases and V 5 bases, and 5 bases lay outside the gene matches. The germline V gene encodes CDR1 MNHEY and CDR2 SMNVEV (reference sequence). The CDR3 is 15 residues long.

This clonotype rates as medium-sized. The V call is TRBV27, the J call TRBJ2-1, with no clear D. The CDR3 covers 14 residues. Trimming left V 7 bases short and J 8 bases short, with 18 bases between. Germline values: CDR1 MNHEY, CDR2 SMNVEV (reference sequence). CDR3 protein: CASNPGVIPDEQFF. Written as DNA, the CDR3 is TGTGCCAGCAATCCCGGCGTAATCCCCGATGAGCAGTTCTTC.

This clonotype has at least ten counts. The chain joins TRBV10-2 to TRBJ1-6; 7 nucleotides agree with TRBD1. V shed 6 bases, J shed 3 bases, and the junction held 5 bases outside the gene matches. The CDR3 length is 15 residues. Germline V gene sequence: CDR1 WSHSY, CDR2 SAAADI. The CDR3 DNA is TGCGCCAGCAGGTTGACAGGGAACTATAATTCACCCCTCCACTTT. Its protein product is CASRLTGNYNSPLHF.

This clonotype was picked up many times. CDR3 sequence (DNA): TGTGCCAGCAGTTTAGGCCGGACCTCCTACGAGCAGTACGTC. The encoded protein is CASSLGRTSYEQYV. This chain links TRBV28 with TRBJ2-7; D unresolved. Germline V gene data show CDR1 as MDHEN and CDR2 as SYDVKM. The CDR3 spans 14 residues. Trimming stripped 2 bases from V and 0 bases from J, with 8 bases between.

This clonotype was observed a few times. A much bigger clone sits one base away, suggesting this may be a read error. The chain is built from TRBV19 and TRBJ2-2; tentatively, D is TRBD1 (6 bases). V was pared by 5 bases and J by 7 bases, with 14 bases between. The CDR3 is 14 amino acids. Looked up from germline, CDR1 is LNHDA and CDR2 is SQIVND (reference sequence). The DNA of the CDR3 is TGTGCCAGTAGTGAGTGGGGGCAAATCGGGGAGCTGTTTTTT. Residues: CASSEWGQIGELFF.

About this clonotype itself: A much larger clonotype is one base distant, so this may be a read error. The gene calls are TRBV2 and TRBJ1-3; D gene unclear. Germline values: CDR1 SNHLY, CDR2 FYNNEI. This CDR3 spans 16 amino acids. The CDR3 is CASSELQSISGNTMYF. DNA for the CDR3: TGTGCCAGCAGTGAACTACAGAGCATCTCTGGAAACACCATGTATTTT.

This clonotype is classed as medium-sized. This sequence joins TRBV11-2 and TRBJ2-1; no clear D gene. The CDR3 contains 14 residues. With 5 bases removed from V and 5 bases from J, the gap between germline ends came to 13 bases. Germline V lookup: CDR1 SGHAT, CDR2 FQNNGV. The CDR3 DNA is TGTGCCAGCAGCGTTCAAGACTCGGACAATGAGCAGTTCTTC. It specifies CASSVQDSDNEQFF. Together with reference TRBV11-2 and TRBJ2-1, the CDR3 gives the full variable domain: EAGVAQSPRYKIIEKRQSVAFWCNPISGHATLYWYQQILGQGPKLLIQFQNNGVVDDSQLPKDRFSAERLKGVDSTLKIQPAKLEDSAVYLCASSVQDSDNEQFFGPGTRLTVL.

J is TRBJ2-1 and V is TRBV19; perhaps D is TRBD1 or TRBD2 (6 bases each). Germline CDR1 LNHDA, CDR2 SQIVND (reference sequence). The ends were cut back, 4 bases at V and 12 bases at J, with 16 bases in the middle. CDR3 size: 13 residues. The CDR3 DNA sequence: TGTGCCAGTAGTAAGGAAGGGGGGACGGGGCAGTTCTTC. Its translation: CASSKEGGTGQFF.

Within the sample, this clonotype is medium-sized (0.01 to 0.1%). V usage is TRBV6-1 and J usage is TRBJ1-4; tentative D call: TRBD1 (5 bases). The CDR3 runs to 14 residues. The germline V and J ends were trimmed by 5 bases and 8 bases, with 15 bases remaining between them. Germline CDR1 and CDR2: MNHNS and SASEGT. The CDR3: CASSRQGEGEKLFF. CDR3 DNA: TGTGCCAGCAGTCGCCAGGGTGAAGGCGAAAAACTGTTTTTT.

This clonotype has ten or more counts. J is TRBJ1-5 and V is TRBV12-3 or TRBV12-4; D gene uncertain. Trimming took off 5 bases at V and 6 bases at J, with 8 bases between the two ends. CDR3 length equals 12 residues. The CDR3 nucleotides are TGTGCCAGCAGTGTTTTGGCTCAGCCCCAGCATTTT. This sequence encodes CASSVLAQPQHF.

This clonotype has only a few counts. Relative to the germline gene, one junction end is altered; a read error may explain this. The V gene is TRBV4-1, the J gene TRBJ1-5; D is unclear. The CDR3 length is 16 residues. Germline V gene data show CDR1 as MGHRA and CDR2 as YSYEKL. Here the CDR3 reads CVSSQDLANSNQPQHF. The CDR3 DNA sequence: TGCGTCAGCAGCCAAGATCTCGCTAATAGCAATCAGCCCCAGCATTTT.

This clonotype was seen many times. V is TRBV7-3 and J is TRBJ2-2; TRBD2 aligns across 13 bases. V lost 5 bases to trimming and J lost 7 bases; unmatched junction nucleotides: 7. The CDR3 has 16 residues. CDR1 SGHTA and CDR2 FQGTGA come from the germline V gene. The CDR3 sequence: CASSPTGLAGVGELFF. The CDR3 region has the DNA TGTGCCAGCAGCCCGACCGGACTAGCGGGGGTCGGGGAGCTGTTTTTT.